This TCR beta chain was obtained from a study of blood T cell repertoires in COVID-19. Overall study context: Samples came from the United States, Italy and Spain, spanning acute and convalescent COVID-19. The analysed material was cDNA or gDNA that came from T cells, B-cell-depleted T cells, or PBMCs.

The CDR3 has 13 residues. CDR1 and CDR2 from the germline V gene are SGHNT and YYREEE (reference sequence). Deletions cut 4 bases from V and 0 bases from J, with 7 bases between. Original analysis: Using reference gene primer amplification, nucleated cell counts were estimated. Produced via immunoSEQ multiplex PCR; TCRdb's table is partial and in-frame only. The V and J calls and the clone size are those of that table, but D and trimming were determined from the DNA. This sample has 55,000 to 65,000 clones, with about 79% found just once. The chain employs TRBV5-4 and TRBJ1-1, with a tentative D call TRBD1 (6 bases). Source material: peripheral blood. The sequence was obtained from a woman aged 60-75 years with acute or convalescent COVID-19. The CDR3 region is CASSRGLNTEAFF. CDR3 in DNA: TGTGCCAGCAGCAGGGGGTTGAACACTGAAGCTTTCTTT.